This section outlines one T cell receptor beta chain sequence together with its context. Its antigen is not identified. The data stem from a study of T cell responses to AZD1222 COVID-19 vaccine. The method was immunoSEQ multiplex PCR; TCRdb's version includes in-frame clones alone and lacks a portion of them. The sample records 90,000 to 120,000 clones, around 92% being singletons. Study results and limitations: There were mostly white British donors and more females than males, and clonal diversity was possibly underestimated. Compared with day 0, the breadth and depth of the Spike-specific TCR repertoire rose significantly after two doses of AZD1222. Baseline serostatus was positive in only six AZD1222 recipients. Among spike-specific TCRs, nearly half reportedly target unmutated variant regions.

The sequence was collected from an adult in good health. The source was peripheral blood, collected on day 0 of AZD1222 vaccination.

The CDR3: CASSLWGQGRNQPQHF. CDR3 DNA sequence: TGTGCCAGCAGTTTATGGGGACAGGGAAGGAATCAGCCCCAGCATTTT. V is TRBV28 and J is TRBJ1-5; 9 bases are a match to TRBD1. CDR1 is MDHEN and CDR2 is SYDVKM in the germline V gene. V was pared by 0 bases and J by 4 bases, with 4 bases of the junction left unmatched. The CDR3 loop spans 16 amino acids.